The 17 T cell receptor beta chains given below trace back to one sample, sequenced in a study of chemoradiotherapy in HPV16-positive cancers. TCRdb keeps only in-frame clones here, not all; method: immunoSEQ multiplex PCR. In the table there are 900 or so clones, roughly 80% of which are singletons. The material sequenced was tumor tissue, taken from a patient who underwent chemoradiotherapy. The receptors originated from a human donor with HPV-associated anogenital cancer.

The V gene is TRBV27, the J gene TRBJ2-1, with D possibly TRBD1 on 5 matching bases. V was clipped by 5 bases and J by 3 bases, with 11 bases between them. The CDR3 is 14 residues long. CDR1 MNHEY and CDR2 SMNVEV come from the germline V gene (reference sequence). The CDR3 loop reads CASSRGRNYNEQFF. CDR3 nucleotides: TGTGCCAGCAGTAGGGGCAGGAACTACAATGAGCAGTTCTTC.

The genes are TRBV9 and TRBJ1-4; unclear D gene. CDR1 and CDR2 (germline): SGDLS, YYNGEE. The germline V and J ends were trimmed by 3 bases and 5 bases, with 5 bases remaining between them. The CDR3 is 12 amino acids. CDR3 in DNA: TGTGCCAGCAGCGGCAGAAATGAAAAACTGTTTTTT. Its protein is CASSGRNEKLFF.

The chain links TRBV5-4 to TRBJ1-1, with a weak D call TRBD1 (6 bases). Germline CDR1 reads SGHNT; CDR2 reads YYREEE (reference sequence). With 4 bases removed from V and 2 bases from J, the gap between germline ends came to 12 bases. The CDR3 has 14 amino acids. DNA for the CDR3: TGTGCCAGCAGCCCTAACAGGGATAACACTGAAGCTTTCTTT. It yields the protein CASSPNRDNTEAFF. Full variable domain (remainder filled in from reference TRBV5-4 and TRBJ1-1): ETGVTQSPTHLIKTRGQQVTLRCSSQSGHNTVSWYQQALGQGPQFIFQYYREEENGRGNFPPRFSGLQFPNYSSELNVNALELDDSALYLCASSPNRDNTEAFFGQGTRLTVV.

V gene TRBV7-3 combines with J gene TRBJ2-6, with unresolved D. Germline lookup yields CDR1 SGHTA and CDR2 FQGTGA. Trimming took off 4 bases at V and 0 bases at J, with 10 bases between the two ends. This CDR3 has 16 amino acids. The chain's CDR3 is CASSSHPSSGANVLTF. In DNA form, the CDR3 reads TGTGCCAGCAGCTCCCACCCAAGCTCTGGGGCCAACGTCCTGACTTTC. Based on the CDR3 plus reference TRBV7-3 and TRBJ2-6, the full variable domain is GAGVSQTPSNKVTEKGKYVELRCDPISGHTALYWYRQSLGQGPEFLIYFQGTGAADDSGLPNDRFFAVRPEGSVSTLKIQRTERGDSAVYLCASSSHPSSGANVLTFGAGSRLTVL.

The chain couples TRBV2 to TRBJ1-6, with TRBD1 matching over 9 bases. This CDR3 region has 13 residues. Germline loops: CDR1 SNHLY, CDR2 FYNNEI. J was trimmed by 8 bases and V by 9 bases; bases with no gene match: 5. DNA for the CDR3: TGTGCCAGAAAGGGACAGGGTGATTCACCCCTCCACTTT. Protein product: CARKGQGDSPLHF. The full variable domain, rest sourced from reference TRBV2 and TRBJ1-6, is EPEVTQTPSHQVTQMGQEVILRCVPISNHLYFYWYRQILGQKVEFLVSFYNNEISEKSEIFDDQFSVERPDGSNFTLKIRSTKLEDSAMYFCARKGQGDSPLHFGNGTRLTVT.

This clone appeared once. The J gene is TRBJ2-6, the V gene TRBV27, with 7 bases aligning to TRBD1. Germline loops: CDR1 MNHEY, CDR2 SMNVEV (reference sequence). The CDR3 consists of 18 residues. V dropped 4 bases and J dropped 0; count of bases not matched to a gene: 9. The CDR3 here is CASSSLTGKISGANVLTF. Here the CDR3 DNA reads TGTGCCAGCAGTTCCCTGACAGGGAAGATCTCTGGGGCCAACGTCCTGACTTTC.

CDR3 sequence: CASSLTGRAEETQYF. DNA of the CDR3: TGCGCCAGCAGCTTGACAGGACGTGCTGAGGAGACCCAGTACTTC. This chain joins TRBV5-1 and TRBJ2-5; D is possibly TRBD1 (5 bases). In germline, CDR1 is SGHRS, CDR2 YFSETQ. This CDR3 spans 15 amino acids. The V gene lost 1 base and the J gene lost 5 bases, with 15 bases spanning the gap.

The chain carries TRBV7-8 and TRBJ2-2, with 12 bases that match TRBD2. Germline loops: CDR1 SGHVS, CDR2 FQNEAQ. The CDR3 runs to 16 residues. Losses at the gene ends were 1 base for V and 4 bases for J; bases not matched to a gene: 1. The CDR3 sequence: CASSLGLAGVTGELFF. CDR3 nucleotides: TGTGCCAGCAGCTTAGGACTAGCGGGGGTCACCGGGGAGCTGTTTTTT. The full variable domain, completed using reference TRBV7-8 and TRBJ2-2, is GAGVSQSPRYKVAKRGQDVALRCDPISGHVSLFWYQQALGQGPEFLTYFQNEAQLDKSGLPSDRFFAERPEGSVSTLKIQRTQQEDSAVYLCASSLGLAGVTGELFFGEGSRLTVL.

V and J are TRBV12-5 and TRBJ2-1; 9 nucleotides agree with TRBD1. This CDR3 spans 18 amino acids. CDR1 is LGHNT, CDR2 FRNRAP, per germline. The trim removed 5 bases at V and 8 bases at J, leaving 19 bases unmatched. The CDR3 sequence: CASGIVPPGQGTIHEQFF. The CDR3 nucleotides read TGTGCTAGTGGTATCGTGCCTCCGGGACAGGGAACCATCCATGAGCAGTTCTTC.

The chain combines TRBV7-9 with TRBJ2-2; 7 nucleotides align to TRBD1. CDR1 and CDR2 from the germline V gene are SEHNR and FQNEAQ (reference sequence). The CDR3 is made up of 16 amino acids. The junction had 7 bases not matched to a gene; V was cut back by 1 base and J by 5 bases. The CDR3 region has the DNA TGTGCCAGCAGCTTAGGATCAGGGGGTTTGACCGGGGAGCTGTTTTTT. It codes for CASSLGSGGLTGELFF.

This clone was seen a single time. The chain is built from TRBV19 and TRBJ1-1; D gene unclear. Trimming shortened V by 6 bases and J by 4 bases, and 12 bases separated the two germline ends. This CDR3 region has 13 residues. CDR1 is LNHDA, CDR2 SQIVND, per germline (reference sequence). The CDR3 reads CASSEVGGTEAFF. The CDR3 DNA reads as TGTGCCAGTAGCGAGGTGGGCGGCACTGAAGCTTTCTTT.

This clone is a singleton in its sample. CDR3 in amino acids: CASSLEAGGLEQFF. Written as DNA, the CDR3 is TGTGCCAGCAGCTTAGAGGCGGGGGGCCTTGAGCAGTTCTTC. The chain uses TRBV7-2 and TRBJ2-1; 8 bases are shared with TRBD2. Germline-derived CDR1 and CDR2 are SGHTA and FQGNSA. V was pared by 1 base and J by 9 bases, with 5 bases of the junction left unmatched. CDR3 length equals 14 residues.

The chain couples TRBV2 to TRBJ1-3; D gene unclear. V shed 7 bases and J shed 5 bases, with 12 bases lying between them. Germline CDR1 is SNHLY and CDR2 is FYNNEI. The CDR3 spans 13 residues. The CDR3 DNA reads TGTGCCAGCAAGGATACTTCAAGAAACACCATATATTTT. Translating it yields CASKDTSRNTIYF.

The rearrangement links TRBV29-1 to TRBJ1-1; TRBD1 matches 7 bases. The CDR3 has 13 residues. J was trimmed by 0 bases and V by 8 bases; bases with no gene match: 6. Per the germline V gene, CDR1 is SQVTM and CDR2 is ANQGSEA. CDR3 nucleotides: TGCAGCATGGGACAGCTAATGAACACTGAAGCTTTCTTT. It translates to CSMGQLMNTEAFF.

This chain uses TRBV12-5 with TRBJ2-2, with unresolved D. In germline, CDR1 is LGHNT, CDR2 FRNRAP. This CDR3 comprises 13 residues. The germline V and J ends were trimmed by 3 bases and 0 bases, with 2 bases remaining between them. DNA of the CDR3: TGTGCTAGTGGTTTTCCGAACACCGGGGAGCTGTTTTTT. Its translation is CASGFPNTGELFF.

With respect to this clone: The junction does not match germline at one end; this may be a read error. CDR3 residues: CASSRTGGDGCTF. For the CDR3, the DNA is TGTGCCAGCAGCCGAACAGGGGGCGATGGCTGCACCTTC. The rearrangement uses TRBV5-5 and TRBJ1-2; 9 bases are shared with TRBD1. This CDR3 region has 13 residues. The V gene's germline CDR1 is SGHKS and CDR2 YYEKEE (reference sequence).

This clone was picked up one time. The chain couples TRBV11-2 to TRBJ2-1, with a weak D call TRBD2 (6 bases). V lost 5 bases and J lost 7, with 12 bases in between. This CDR3 region has 13 residues. Germline V lookup: CDR1 SGHAT, CDR2 FQNNGV. CDR3 nucleotides: TGTGCCAGCAGCCCGGCAGGGAGGAATGAGCAGTTCTTC. It codes for CASSPAGRNEQFF.